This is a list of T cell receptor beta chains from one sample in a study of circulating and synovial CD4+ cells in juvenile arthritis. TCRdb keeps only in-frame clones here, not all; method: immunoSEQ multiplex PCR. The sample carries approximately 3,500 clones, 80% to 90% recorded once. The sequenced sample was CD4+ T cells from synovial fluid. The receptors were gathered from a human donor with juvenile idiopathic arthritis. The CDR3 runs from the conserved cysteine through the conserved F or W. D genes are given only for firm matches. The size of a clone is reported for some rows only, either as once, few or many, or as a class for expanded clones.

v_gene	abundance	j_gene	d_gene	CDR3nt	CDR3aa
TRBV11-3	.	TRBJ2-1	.	TGTGCCAGCGGTAGACTAGATCATGAGCAGTTCTTC	CASGRLDHEQFF
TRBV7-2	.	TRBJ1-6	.	TGTGCCAGCAGCTTAGCCAGCTCCTATAATTCACCCCTCCACTTT	CASSLASSYNSPLHF
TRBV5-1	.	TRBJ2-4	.	TGCGCCAGCAGCTTAGCCCTGGGAGGAGTGGATAACATTCAGTACTTC	CASSLALGGVDNIQYF
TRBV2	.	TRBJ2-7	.	TGTGCCAGCACCGAGGGACAACCCTCCTACGAGCAGTACTTC	CASTEGQPSYEQYF
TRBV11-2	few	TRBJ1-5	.	TGTGCCAGCAGCTTAGACGGACAGCTCAATCAGCCCCAGCATTTT	CASSLDGQLNQPQHF
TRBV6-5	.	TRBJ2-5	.	TGTGCCAGCAGTTACTCGGGCAGGGGTCAAGAGACCCAGTACTTC	CASSYSGRGQETQYF
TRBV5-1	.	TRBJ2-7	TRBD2	TGCGCCAGCAGCCCGCTAGCGGGGCGGGGGGAGCAGTACTTC	CASSPLAGRGEQYF
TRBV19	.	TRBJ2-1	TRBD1	TGTGCCAGTAGTCTCACAGGGGATCATGGGTCCTACAATGAGCAGTTCTTC	CASSLTGDHGSYNEQFF
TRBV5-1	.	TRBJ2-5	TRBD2	TGCGCCAGCAGCCCTAGCGGTAAAGAGACCCAGTACTTC	CASSPSGKETQYF
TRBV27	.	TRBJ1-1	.	TGTGCCACGCCGTGCGGGACGGTGGTCGGGGCTGAAGCTTTCTTT	CATPCGTVVGAEAFF
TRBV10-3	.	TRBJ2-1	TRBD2	TGTGCCATCAACGATCGGGGGGACAATGAGCAGTTCTTC	CAINDRGDNEQFF
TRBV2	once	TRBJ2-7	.	TGTGCCAGCAGTTCCTCTAGTGGCGGCTACGAGCAGTACTTC	CASSSSSGGYEQYF
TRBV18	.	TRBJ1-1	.	TGTGCCAGCTCACCGGCGGGGAACACTGAAGCTTTCTTT	CASSPAGNTEAFF